Listed below are T cell receptor beta chains from one sample, sequenced in a study of Graves' ophthalmopathy and Graves' hyperthyroidism. MiXCR, applied by TCRdb to the multiplex PCR reads, yields one record per CDR3 protein. The sample holds approximately 540,000 distinct CDR3 sequences, less than 40% seen once. Material: peripheral blood or thyroid tissue (not recorded which). The receptors stem from an adult man with Graves' hyperthyroidism. Each CDR3 is given with its conserved first and last residue. A D gene is named only where the DNA matches it firmly. The size field is filled for only some rows; it gives once, few, many or a size class.

j_call cdr3_length v_call d_call clone_size cdr3_nt cdr3_aa
TRBJ2-1 13 TRBV9 . . TGTGCCAGCAGCGACTCGGCCTACAATGAGCAGTTCTTC CASSDSAYNEQFF
TRBJ2-3 14 TRBV25-1 TRBD1 . TGTGCCAGCAGTTGGCAGGGGGCGACAGATACGCAGTATTTT CASSWQGATDTQYF
TRBJ1-3 12 TRBV29-1 . many TGCAGCGTCGCTGGCAATGGAAACACCATATATTTT CSVAGNGNTIYF
TRBJ2-6 20 TRBV28 TRBD1 . TGTGCCAGCAGTTTATTGGGTCGGGGGACAGGGATCGGGTGGGCCAACGTCCCGACTTTC CASSLLGRGTGIGWANVPTF
TRBJ1-3 14 TRBV28 . many TGTGCCAGCAGTTTTTGGACTCAGGGAAACACCATATATTTT CASSFWTQGNTIYF
TRBJ1-4 14 TRBV10-3 . . TGTGCCATCAGTGACGGGGGGTCTAATGAAAAACTGTTTTTT CAISDGGSNEKLFF
TRBJ2-5 16 TRBV20-1 TRBD2 . TGCAGTGCATCTGCCCGGGGGGGCTCCCCTAGAGAGACCCAGTACTTC CSASARGGSPRETQYF
TRBJ2-5 13 TRBV9 . many TGTGCCAGCAGCTCCACCCGGGGAGAGACCCAGTACTTC CASSSTRGETQYF
TRBJ1-1 17 TRBV7-9 TRBD1 . TGTGCCAGTAGTATATCGAACACCGGGACAGGGAACACTGAAGCTTTCTTT CASSISNTGTGNTEAFF
TRBJ1-5 14 TRBV6-1 . many TGTGCCAGCAGTGAAGCATGGGCCGAACAGCCCCAGCATTTT CASSEAWAEQPQHF